The rows below give T cell receptor beta chains drawn from one sample of a study of T cell changes during pregnancy in multiple sclerosis. Only in-frame clones appear in the TCRdb table, and some are missing; sequencing was by immunoSEQ multiplex PCR. Of about 100,000 clones listed, approximately 90% are singletons. The specimen was peripheral blood, collected in the second trimester of pregnancy. The receptors shown here come from a female donor in good health, enrolled as a control in a pregnancy study. CDR3s leave out the opening cysteine and the closing phenylalanine or tryptophan. Clone size, where shown, is once, few, many, or a class for clones that have expanded.

NA TRBJ2-7 TRBV28 13 ASTTQDAGLGEQY
NA TRBJ2-6 TRBV28 14 ASSPGRVRWANVLT
once TRBJ1-1 TRBV12-5 17 ASGLVVQLTGGHITEAF
NA TRBJ1-2 TRBV7-8 13 ASSYITSGSHGYT
NA TRBJ2-1 TRBV30 13 AWSVERPKGVEQF
NA TRBJ1-5 TRBV7-7 11 ASSLGPGQPQH
NA TRBJ1-4 TRBV15 17 ATSRGGFRGRATNEKLF
NA TRBJ2-7 TRBV19 14 ASSIAGRQGAYEQY
NA TRBJ2-7 TRBV5-1 10 ASSLYGGEQY
NA TRBJ1-5 TRBV7-2 13 ASSFSDSSNQPQH
few TRBJ2-1 TRBV7-2 14 ASSLQGGASYNEQF
once TRBJ2-3 TRBV10-3 15 AISLGIAGASTDTQY
once TRBJ1-1 TRBV7-8 13 ASSLLGQGNTEAF
NA TRBJ2-3 TRBV5-1 13 ASSGDRVVTDTQY
few TRBJ2-7 TRBV6-1 14 ASSEADSLPSYEQY
NA TRBJ1-4 TRBV6-1 14 ASSVGTGATNEKLF
NA TRBJ1-2 TRBV28 12 ASSFSGPNYGYT
NA TRBJ1-6 TRBV28 13 ASSTGQSYNSPLH
NA TRBJ1-3 TRBV7-6 13 ASSPRGTGGNTIY
NA TRBJ2-7 TRBV9 12 ASSVDRQTYEQY
NA TRBJ1-1 TRBV10-3 10 AISTGRPEAF
NA TRBJ1-5 TRBV6-6 12 ASSQGQGNQPQH
once TRBJ1-2 TRBV19 12 ASNMVRDSYSYT
NA NA TRBV5-1 11 ASSLTVSYEQY
NA TRBJ2-1 TRBV5-6 13 ASSFTVYGYNEQF
NA TRBJ1-6 TRBV6-5 13 ASSFTIRGNSPLH
once TRBJ1-1 TRBV18 14 ASSPRTAEANTEAF
NA TRBJ2-1 TRBV7-9 13 ASSPLAGGLREQF
NA TRBJ1-2 TRBV7-9 9 ASGYTTTRT
NA TRBJ1-6 TRBV19 13 ASRGASAYNSPLH
few TRBJ2-1 TRBV5-1 13 ASSVPKKITDEQF
NA TRBJ2-1 TRBV19 10 ASSIGWNEQF
NA TRBJ1-6 TRBV5-8 15 ASSFNRPGGKNSPLH
NA TRBJ1-4 TRBV7-2 13 ASSLVVATNEKLF
NA TRBJ1-5 TRBV7-2 13 ASSSQTGSNQPQH
NA TRBJ2-3 TRBV9 14 ASSLRTSGRSDTQY
NA TRBJ1-5 TRBV9 13 ASSRTGAENQPQH
NA TRBJ1-1 TRBV19 12 ASINRVPNTEAF
NA TRBJ1-3 TRBV7-8 20 ASSLAGIGQGLRTDSGNTIY
NA TRBJ2-3 TRBV7-2 12 ASSKDYRADTQY
NA TRBJ2-1 TRBV27 16 ASSLDMGLAALTNEQF
NA TRBJ2-2 TRBV5-1 14 ASSLAEGPPIGELF
NA TRBJ1-2 TRBV11-1 11 ASSSARETGYT
NA TRBJ1-2 TRBV6-5 14 ASSYRPPGQDYGYT
NA TRBJ2-1 TRBV9 14 ASSSRSGSAYNEQF
NA TRBJ1-3 TRBV15 11 ATSHRVGNTIY
NA TRBJ2-7 TRBV30 12 AWRGTGVVREQY
NA TRBJ2-3 TRBV4-1 13 ASSLRTGRSDTQY
NA TRBJ1-4 TRBV7-2 12 ASRPTGGNEKLF
NA TRBJ2-2 TRBV5-1 13 ASSLGTVGPGELF
NA TRBJ1-1 TRBV28 15 ASSFPGQGGFTTEAF
NA TRBJ1-4 TRBV27 12 ASNRQAPNEKLF
NA TRBJ2-3 TRBV5-1 13 ASRPIQNPTDTQY
NA TRBJ2-5 TRBV4-3 12 ASSPETGGETQY
NA TRBJ2-7 TRBV7-9 12 ASSLALFPYEQY